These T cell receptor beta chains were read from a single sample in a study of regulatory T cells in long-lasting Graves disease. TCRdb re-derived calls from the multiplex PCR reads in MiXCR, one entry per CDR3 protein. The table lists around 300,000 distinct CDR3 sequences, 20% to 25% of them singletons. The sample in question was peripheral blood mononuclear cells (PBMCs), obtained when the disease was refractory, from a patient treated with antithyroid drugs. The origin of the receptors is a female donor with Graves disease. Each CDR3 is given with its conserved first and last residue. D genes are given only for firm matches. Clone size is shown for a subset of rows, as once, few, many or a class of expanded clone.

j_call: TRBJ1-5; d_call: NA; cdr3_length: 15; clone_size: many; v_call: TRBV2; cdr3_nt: TGTGCCAGCAGTTCCCAGGGGCCCCGCAATCAGCCCCAGCATTTT; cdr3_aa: CASSSQGPRNQPQHF
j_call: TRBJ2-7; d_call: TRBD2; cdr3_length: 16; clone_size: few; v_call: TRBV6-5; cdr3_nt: TGTGCCAGCAGTTATCTCGGGACTAGCGTTTCCTACGAGCAGTACTTC; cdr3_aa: CASSYLGTSVSYEQYF
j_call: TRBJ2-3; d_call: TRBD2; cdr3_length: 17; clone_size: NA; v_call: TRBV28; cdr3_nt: TGTGCCTCCCCCCCCTCACTAGCGGGATCGAGCACAGATACGCAGTATTTT; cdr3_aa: CASPPSLAGSSTDTQYF
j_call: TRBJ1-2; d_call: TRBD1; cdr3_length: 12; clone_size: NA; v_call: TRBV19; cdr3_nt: TGTGCCAGTAGGACTGGACAGGGTGGCTACACCTTC; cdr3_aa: CASRTGQGGYTF
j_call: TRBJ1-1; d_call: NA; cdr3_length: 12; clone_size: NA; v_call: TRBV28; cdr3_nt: TGTGCCAGCGGTAGGGGGGTAGATGAAGCTTTCTTT; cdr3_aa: CASGRGVDEAFF
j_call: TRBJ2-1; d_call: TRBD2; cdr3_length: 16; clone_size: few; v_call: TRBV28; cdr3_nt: TGTGCCAGCAGAAGTCCCGCGGGGGGCGCGGGGAATGAGCAGTTCTTC; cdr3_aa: CASRSPAGGAGNEQFF
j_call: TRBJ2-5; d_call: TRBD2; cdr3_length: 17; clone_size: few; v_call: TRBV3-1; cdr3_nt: TGTGCCAGCAGCGGACGATCTAGCGGAAGACTCCAAGAGACCCAGTACTTC; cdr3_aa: CASSGRSSGRLQETQYF
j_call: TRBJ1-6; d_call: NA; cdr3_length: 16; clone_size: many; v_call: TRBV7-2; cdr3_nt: TGTGCCAGCAGCTTAGCGCTAATGACTGCAAATTCACCCCTCCACTTT; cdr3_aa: CASSLALMTANSPLHF
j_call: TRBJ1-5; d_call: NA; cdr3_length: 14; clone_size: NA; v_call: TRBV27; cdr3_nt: TGTGCCAGCAGGCAAATTTGGAGCAATCAGCCCCAGCATTTT; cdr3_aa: CASRQIWSNQPQHF
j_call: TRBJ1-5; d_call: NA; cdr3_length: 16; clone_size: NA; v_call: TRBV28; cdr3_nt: TGTGCCAGCATCCTGGGGGGGGGAATCGGCAATCAGCCCCAGCATTTT; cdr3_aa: CASILGGGIGNQPQHF
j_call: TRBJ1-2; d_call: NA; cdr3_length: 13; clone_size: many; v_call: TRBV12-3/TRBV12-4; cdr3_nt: TGTGCCAGCAGTTTAACAGCTAACTATGGCTACACCTTC; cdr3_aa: CASSLTANYGYTF
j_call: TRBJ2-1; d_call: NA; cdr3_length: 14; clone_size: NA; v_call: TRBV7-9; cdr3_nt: TGTGCCAGCAGCTCTCGGGACAACACCAATGAGCAGTTCTTC; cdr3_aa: CASSSRDNTNEQFF
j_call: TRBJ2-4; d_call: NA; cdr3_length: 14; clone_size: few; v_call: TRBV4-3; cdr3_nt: TGCGCCAGCAGCCAATTGGGGCAATCAGACATTCAGTACTTC; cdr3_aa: CASSQLGQSDIQYF
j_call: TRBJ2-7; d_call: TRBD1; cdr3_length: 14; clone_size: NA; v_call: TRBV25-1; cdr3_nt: TGTGCCAGCAGTGGCCGGACAGGGGAATACGAGCAGTACTTC; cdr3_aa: CASSGRTGEYEQYF
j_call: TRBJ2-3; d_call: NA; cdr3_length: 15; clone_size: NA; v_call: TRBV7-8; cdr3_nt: TGTGCCAGCAGTCTCCTTCCGGGACACACAGATACGCAGTATTTT; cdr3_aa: CASSLLPGHTDTQYF
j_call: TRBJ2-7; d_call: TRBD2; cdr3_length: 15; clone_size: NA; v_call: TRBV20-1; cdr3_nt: TGCAGTGCTAGCACTAGCGGGAGGTTCTCCTACGAGCAGTACTTC; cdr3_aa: CSASTSGRFSYEQYF
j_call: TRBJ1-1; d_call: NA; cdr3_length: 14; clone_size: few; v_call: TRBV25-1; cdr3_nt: TGTGCCAGCAGTTCTTATGGAGGGACACGTGAAGCTTTCTTT; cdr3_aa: CASSSYGGTREAFF
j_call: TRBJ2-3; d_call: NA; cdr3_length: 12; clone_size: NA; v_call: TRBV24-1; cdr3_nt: TGTGCCACCAGTGGCGACAGAGATACGCAGTATTTT; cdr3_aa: CATSGDRDTQYF
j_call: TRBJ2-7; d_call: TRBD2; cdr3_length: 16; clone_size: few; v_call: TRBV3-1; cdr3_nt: TGTGCCAGCAGCCAAGGGGCGGGAGCTGGTTCCTACGAGCAGTACTTC; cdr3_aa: CASSQGAGAGSYEQYF
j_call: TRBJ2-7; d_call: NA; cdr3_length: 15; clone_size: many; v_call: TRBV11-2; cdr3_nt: TGTGCCAGCAGCTTAGGTCTTGGCGGATACTACGAGCAGTACTTC; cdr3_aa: CASSLGLGGYYEQYF
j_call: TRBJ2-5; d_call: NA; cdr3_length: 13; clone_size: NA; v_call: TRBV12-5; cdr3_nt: TGTGCTAGTGCCAAACAGGTCTCGGAGACCCAGTACTTC; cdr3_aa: CASAKQVSETQYF
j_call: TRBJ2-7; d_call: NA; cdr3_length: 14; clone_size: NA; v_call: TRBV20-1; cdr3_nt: TGCAGTGCTAGAGATCGGTACGAGGGCTACGAGCAGTACTTC; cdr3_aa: CSARDRYEGYEQYF
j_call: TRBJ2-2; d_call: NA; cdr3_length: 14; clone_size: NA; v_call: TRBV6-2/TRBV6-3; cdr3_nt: TGTGCCAGCAGTTACATGACAGACACCGGGGAGCTGTTTTTT; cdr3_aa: CASSYMTDTGELFF
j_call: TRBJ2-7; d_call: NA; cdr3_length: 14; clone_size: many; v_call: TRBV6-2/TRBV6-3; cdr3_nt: TGTGCCAGCAGTTACGGAGGAGGTGGGTACGAGCAGTACTTC; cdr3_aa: CASSYGGGGYEQYF
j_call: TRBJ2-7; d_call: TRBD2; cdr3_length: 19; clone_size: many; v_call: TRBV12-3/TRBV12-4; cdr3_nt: TGTGCCAGCAGCTCTACCCACCCGGGACTAGCGTCAGTCTCCTACGAGCAGTACTTC; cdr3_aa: CASSSTHPGLASVSYEQYF
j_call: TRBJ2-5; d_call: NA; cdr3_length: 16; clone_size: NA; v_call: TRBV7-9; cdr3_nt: TGTGCCAGCAGCTTAGATGGGCGTGGGAGCGAGGAGACCCAGTACTTC; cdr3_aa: CASSLDGRGSEETQYF